The 3 T cell receptor beta chains presented below share a single source sample, sequenced in a study of T cells in Graves' hyperthyroidism and ophthalmopathy. Amplification yielded TCR beta CDR3 regions, with RNA transcripts as the source. TCR CDR3 regions were first amplified by RT-PCR with HTBI primers. TCRdb reprocessed the multiplex PCR reads via MiXCR and lists one record per CDR3 protein. The sample has about 640,000 distinct CDR3 sequences, around 20% seen once. Sequencing used blood. The receptors stem from a man younger than 40 with Graves' ophthalmopathy.

The chain employs TRBV20-1 and TRBJ2-1; the match to TRBD2 covers 10 bases. The CDR3 consists of 16 residues. Germline CDR1 DFQATT, CDR2 SNEGSKA (reference sequence). V shed 5 bases and J 6 bases; nucleotides not matched to a gene: 13. The CDR3 here is CSAPRGGTSEINEQFF. CDR3 DNA: TGCAGTGCTCCCCGGGGCGGGACTAGCGAAATCAATGAGCAGTTCTTC.

This chain uses TRBV19 with TRBJ2-3, with TRBD1 as a possible D gene (6 bases). The CDR3 runs to 21 residues. Germline-derived CDR1 and CDR2 are LNHDA and SQIVND (reference sequence). V lost 3 bases and J 2 bases, leaving 30 bases between the germline ends. This CDR3 reads CASSMEGGGLWGRRFTDTQYF. In DNA form, the CDR3 reads TGTGCCAGTAGTATGGAAGGTGGGGGCCTGTGGGGGCGTCGGTTCACAGATACGCAGTATTTT.

This clonotype was seen many times. The V call is TRBV28, the J call TRBJ1-1; possible D gene TRBD1, 6 bases. The ends were cut back, 3 bases at V and 4 bases at J, with 12 bases in the middle. CDR1 is MDHEN and CDR2 is SYDVKM in the germline V gene. The CDR3 runs to 14 residues. DNA of the CDR3: TGTGCCAGCAGTTTGTTGGGGGCCGGCACTGAAGCTTTCTTT. Its protein product is CASSLLGAGTEAFF.